This T cell receptor beta chain was observed in a study of shared clonotypes between healthy human individuals. Overall study results and limits: Clonotypes that were shared across several donors made up 4.5% to 5% of naive CD4 clonotypes.

Germline V gene data show CDR1 as MDHEN and CDR2 as SYDVKM. The CDR3 covers 18 residues. Trimming shortened V by 3 bases and J by 3 bases, and 21 bases separated the two germline ends. A single count supports this clone. What it recognizes is unknown. An assay was performed, and its level was deep. Per sorted-subset replicate PCR, input was around 200 ng DNA, representing around 30,000 T cell genomes. Method: immunoSEQ multiplex PCR; TCRdb's copy keeps in-frame clones and lacks some. The top ten clones hold roughly 1.2% of a sample with about 1.4 million clones, more than 95% of them seen once. Healthy adults negative for HIV, lacking recent acute infections or vaccinations, served as donors.

This chain uses TRBV28 with TRBJ1-5; D might be TRBD1 (5 bases). The sequence was collected from a man under 40 in good health. Sequenced material: naive CD4+ T cells sorted from blood. The sample's subset: CD45RA+ positively selected. This CDR3 is CASSFMGEGFRYNQPQHF. DNA of the CDR3: TGTGCCAGCAGTTTCATGGGGGAAGGGTTTCGGTACAATCAGCCCCAGCATTTT.